This passage covers 5 T cell receptor beta chains from one sample sequenced in a study of T cell repertoires in cytomegalovirus infection. TCRdb re-analysed the reads in MiXCR, keeping a single row per CDR3 protein. Found here are 510,000 or so distinct CDR3 sequences, around a quarter of them singletons; the top ten hold approximately 13%. The sample was PBMCs. These receptors all stem from a human donor in good health (CMV status not recorded). Some clones in this sample may be carry-over from other donors' samples.

The chain recombines TRBV6-5 with TRBJ1-5; D is possibly TRBD1 (6 bases). Trimming stripped 6 bases from V and 3 bases from J, with 18 bases between. The germline V gene encodes CDR1 MNHEY and CDR2 SVGAGI. This CDR3 has 16 residues. The CDR3 sequence is CASRGTGTPFNQPQHF. The CDR3, as DNA: TGTGCCAGCAGGGGGACCGGGACACCTTTCAATCAGCCCCAGCATTTT.

This clonotype was recorded only once. V gene TRBV20-1 combines with J gene TRBJ2-1; 9 bases are shared with TRBD2. CDR1 and CDR2 (germline): DFQATT, SNEGSKA (reference sequence). The J segment lost 1 base and the V segment lost 1 base, leaving 14 bases of the junction unmatched. CDR3 length: 19 amino acids. The CDR3 nucleotides are TGCAGTGCTAGAGCCCGGGACTCCCAGCGGGAGGATTCCTACAATGAGCAGTTCTTC. Amino acid sequence: CSARARDSQREDSYNEQFF.

This clonotype was counted a few times. This chain connects TRBV18 to TRBJ2-1, with 13 bases that match TRBD2. The germline V gene has CDR1 KGHSH and CDR2 LQKENI. V dropped 3 bases and J dropped 7; count of bases not matched to a gene: 3. This CDR3 is 15 amino acids long. The CDR3 region is CASSPGTSGKNEQFF. The CDR3 DNA follows: TGTGCCAGCTCACCCGGGACTAGCGGGAAGAATGAGCAGTTCTTC.

This sequence joins TRBV7-2 and TRBJ2-4, with D maybe TRBD2 (5 bases). Trimming shortened V by 5 bases and J by 6 bases, and 17 bases separated the two germline ends. There are 15 residues in the CDR3. Germline V gene sequence: CDR1 SGHTA, CDR2 FQGNSA. CDR3 coding DNA: TGTGCCAGCAGCAAAGAGGGCCCTCCGGCAAACATTCAGTACTTC. This translates into CASSKEGPPANIQYF.

This chain joins TRBV7-9 and TRBJ1-1, with D perhaps TRBD1 (6 bases). CDR1 is SEHNR and CDR2 is FQNEAQ in the germline V gene (reference sequence). V was shortened by 1 base and J by 6 bases, with 12 bases between the two germline ends. CDR3 length: 14 amino acids. The CDR3 nucleotides are TGTGCCAGCAGCTTAGAGTGGAGACAGGCTGAAGCTTTCTTT. Amino acids: CASSLEWRQAEAFF.